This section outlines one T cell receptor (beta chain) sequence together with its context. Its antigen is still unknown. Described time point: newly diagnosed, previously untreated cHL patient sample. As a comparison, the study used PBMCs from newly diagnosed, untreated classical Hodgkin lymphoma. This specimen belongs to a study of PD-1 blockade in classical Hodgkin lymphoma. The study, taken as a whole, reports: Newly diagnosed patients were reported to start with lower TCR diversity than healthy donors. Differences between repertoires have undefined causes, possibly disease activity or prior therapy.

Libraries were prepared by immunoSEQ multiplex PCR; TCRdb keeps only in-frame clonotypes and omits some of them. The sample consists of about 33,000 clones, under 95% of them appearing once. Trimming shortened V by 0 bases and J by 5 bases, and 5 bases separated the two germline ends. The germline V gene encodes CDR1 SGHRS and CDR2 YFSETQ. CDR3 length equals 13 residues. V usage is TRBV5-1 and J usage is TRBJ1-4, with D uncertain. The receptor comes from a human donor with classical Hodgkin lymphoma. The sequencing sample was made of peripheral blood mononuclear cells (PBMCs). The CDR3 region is CASSLEPNEKLFF. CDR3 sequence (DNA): TGCGCCAGCAGCTTGGAACCGAATGAAAAACTGTTTTTT.